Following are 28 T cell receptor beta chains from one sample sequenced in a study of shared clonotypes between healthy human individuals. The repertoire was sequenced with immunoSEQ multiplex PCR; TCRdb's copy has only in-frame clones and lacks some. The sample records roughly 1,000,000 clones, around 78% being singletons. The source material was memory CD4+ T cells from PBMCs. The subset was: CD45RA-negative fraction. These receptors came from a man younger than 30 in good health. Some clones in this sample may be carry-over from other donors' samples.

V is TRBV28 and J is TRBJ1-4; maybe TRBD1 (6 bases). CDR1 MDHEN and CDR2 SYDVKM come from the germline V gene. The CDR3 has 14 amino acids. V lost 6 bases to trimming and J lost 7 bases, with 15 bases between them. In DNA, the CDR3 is TGTGCCAGCAGCCGGGGGCAAATGGGTGAAAAACTGTTTTTT. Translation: CASSRGQMGEKLFF.

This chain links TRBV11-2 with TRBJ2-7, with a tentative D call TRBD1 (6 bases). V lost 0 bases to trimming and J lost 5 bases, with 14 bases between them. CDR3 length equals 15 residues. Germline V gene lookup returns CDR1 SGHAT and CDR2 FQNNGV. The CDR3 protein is CASSLDRQGRNEQYF. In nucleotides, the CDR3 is TGTGCCAGCAGCTTAGATCGCCAGGGGCGAAACGAGCAGTACTTC.

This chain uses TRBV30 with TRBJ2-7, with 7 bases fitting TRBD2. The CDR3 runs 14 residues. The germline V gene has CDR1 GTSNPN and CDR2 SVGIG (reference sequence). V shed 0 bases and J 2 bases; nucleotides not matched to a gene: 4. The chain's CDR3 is CAWSVEAGPYEQYF. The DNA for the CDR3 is TGTGCCTGGAGTGTGGAAGCGGGACCCTACGAGCAGTACTTC.

The CDR3 spells CASRFDRGQSYGYTF. CDR3 in DNA: TGTGCCAGCAGATTTGACAGGGGGCAGAGCTATGGCTACACCTTC. The chain combines TRBV6-5 with TRBJ1-2; TRBD1 aligns across 10 bases. Germline-derived CDR1 and CDR2 are MNHEY and SVGAGI. The CDR3 has 15 amino acids. With V trimmed by 6 bases and J by 4 bases, 8 bases remained unmatched.

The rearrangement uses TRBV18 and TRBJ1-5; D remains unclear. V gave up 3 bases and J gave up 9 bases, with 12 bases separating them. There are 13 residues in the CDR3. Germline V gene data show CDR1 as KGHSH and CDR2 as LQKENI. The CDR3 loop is CASSPTTPGPQHF. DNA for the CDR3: TGTGCCAGCTCACCGACAACCCCCGGGCCCCAGCATTTT.

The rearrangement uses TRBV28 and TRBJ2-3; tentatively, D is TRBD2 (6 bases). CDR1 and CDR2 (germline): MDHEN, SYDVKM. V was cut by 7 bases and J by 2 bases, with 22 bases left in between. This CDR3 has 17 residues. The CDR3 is CASTDGRRDFLTDTQYF. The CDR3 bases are TGTGCCAGCACCGATGGTCGCAGGGACTTTCTCACAGATACGCAGTATTTT.

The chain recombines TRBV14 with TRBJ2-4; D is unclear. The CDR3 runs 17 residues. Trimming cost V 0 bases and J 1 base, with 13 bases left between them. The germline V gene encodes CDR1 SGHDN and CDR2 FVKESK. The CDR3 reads CASSQDLGGSAKNIQYF. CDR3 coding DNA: TGTGCCAGCAGCCAAGATCTGGGTGGATCCGCCAAAAACATTCAGTACTTC.

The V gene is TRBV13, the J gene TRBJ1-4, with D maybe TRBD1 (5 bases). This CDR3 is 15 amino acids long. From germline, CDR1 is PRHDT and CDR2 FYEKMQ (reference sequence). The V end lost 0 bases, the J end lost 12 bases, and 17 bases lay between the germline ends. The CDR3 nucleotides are TGTGCCAGCAGCTTAGGCGGGGCAGGGAATGGACAACTGTTTTTT. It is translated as CASSLGGAGNGQLFF.

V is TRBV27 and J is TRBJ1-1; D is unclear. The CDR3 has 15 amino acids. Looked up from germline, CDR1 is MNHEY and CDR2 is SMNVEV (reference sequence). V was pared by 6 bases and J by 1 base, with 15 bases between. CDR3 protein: CASSPGPVPNTEAFF. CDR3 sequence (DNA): TGTGCCAGCAGCCCCGGGCCTGTCCCGAACACTGAAGCTTTCTTT.

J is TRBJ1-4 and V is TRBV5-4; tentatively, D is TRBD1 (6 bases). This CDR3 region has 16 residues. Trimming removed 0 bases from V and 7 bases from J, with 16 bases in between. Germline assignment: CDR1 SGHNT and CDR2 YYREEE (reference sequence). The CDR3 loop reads CASSLAQNTGSEKLFF. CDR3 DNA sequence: TGTGCCAGCAGCTTGGCCCAAAACACAGGGAGTGAAAAACTGTTTTTT.

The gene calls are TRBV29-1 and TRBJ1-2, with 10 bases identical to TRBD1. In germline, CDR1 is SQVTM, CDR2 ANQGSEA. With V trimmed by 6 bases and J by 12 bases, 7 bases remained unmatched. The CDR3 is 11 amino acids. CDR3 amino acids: CSVGDRGLNTF. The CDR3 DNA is TGCAGCGTCGGGGACAGGGGTCTGAACACCTTC.

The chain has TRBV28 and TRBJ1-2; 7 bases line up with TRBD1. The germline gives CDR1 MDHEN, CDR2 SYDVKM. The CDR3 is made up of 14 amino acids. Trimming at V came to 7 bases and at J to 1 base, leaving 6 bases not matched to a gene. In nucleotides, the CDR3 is TGTGCCAGCATCCCGGGACAGATTAACTATGGCTACACCTTC. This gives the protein CASIPGQINYGYTF.

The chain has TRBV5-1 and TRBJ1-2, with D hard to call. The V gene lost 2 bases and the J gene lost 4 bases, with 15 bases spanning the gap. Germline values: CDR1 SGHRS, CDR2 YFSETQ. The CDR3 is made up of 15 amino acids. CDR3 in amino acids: CASSLRADVPYGYTF. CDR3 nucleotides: TGCGCCAGCAGCTTAAGGGCGGACGTCCCCTATGGCTACACCTTC.

CDR3 loop: CASSEQGYYGYTF. As DNA, the CDR3 is TGTGCCAGCAGTGAGCAGGGGTACTATGGCTACACCTTC. The V and J genes are TRBV25-1 and TRBJ1-2; the D gene is possibly TRBD1 (6 bases). The CDR3 is 13 amino acids. Per the germline V gene, CDR1 is MGHDK and CDR2 is SYGVNS. Between the trimmed V and J ends, which lost 3 bases and 3 bases, there was a span of 8 bases.

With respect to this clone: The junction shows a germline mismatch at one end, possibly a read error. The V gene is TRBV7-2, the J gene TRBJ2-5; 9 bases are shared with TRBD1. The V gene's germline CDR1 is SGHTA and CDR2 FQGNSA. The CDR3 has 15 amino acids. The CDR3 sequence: CASSQTGTGRETQYF. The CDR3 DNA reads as TGCGCCAGCAGCCAGACCGGGACAGGGAGGGAGACCCAGTACTTC.

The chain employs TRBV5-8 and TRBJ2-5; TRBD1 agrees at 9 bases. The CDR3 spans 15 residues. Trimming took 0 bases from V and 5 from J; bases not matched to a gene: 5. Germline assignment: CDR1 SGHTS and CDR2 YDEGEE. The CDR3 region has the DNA TGTGCCAGCAGCTTGGACAGGGGGCGCGGGGAGACCCAGTACTTC. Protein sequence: CASSLDRGRGETQYF.

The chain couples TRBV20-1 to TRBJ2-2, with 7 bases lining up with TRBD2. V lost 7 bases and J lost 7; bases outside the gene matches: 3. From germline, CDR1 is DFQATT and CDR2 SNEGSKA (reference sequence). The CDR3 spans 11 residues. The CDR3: CSVRESGELFF. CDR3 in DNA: TGCAGTGTGCGGGAGAGCGGGGAGCTGTTTTTT.

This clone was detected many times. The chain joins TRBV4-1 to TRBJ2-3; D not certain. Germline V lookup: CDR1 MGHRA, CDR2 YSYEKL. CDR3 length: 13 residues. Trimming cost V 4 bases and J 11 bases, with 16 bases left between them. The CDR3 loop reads CASSPWITNLQYF. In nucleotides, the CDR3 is TGCGCCAGCAGCCCTTGGATAACGAATCTGCAGTATTTT.

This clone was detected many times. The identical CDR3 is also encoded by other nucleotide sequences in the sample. In DNA, the CDR3 is TGTGCCAGCAGTTTAGGCAGGGTGACTGAAGCTTTCTTT. It yields the protein CASSLGRVTEAFF. The chain recombines TRBV28 with TRBJ1-1; possibly TRBD1 for D (5 bases). V lost 2 bases to trimming and J lost 5 bases, with 9 bases between them. Germline loops: CDR1 MDHEN, CDR2 SYDVKM. This CDR3 has 13 amino acids.

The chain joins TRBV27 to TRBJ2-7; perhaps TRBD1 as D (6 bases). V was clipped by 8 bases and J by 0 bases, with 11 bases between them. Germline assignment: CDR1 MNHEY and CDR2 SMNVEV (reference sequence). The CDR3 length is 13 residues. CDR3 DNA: TGTGCCAGCGGCAGACAGGACTCCTACGAGCAGTACTTC. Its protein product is CASGRQDSYEQYF.

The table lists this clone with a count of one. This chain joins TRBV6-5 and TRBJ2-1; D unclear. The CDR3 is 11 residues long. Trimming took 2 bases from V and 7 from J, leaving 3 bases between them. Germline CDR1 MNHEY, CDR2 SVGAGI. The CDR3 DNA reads TGTGCCAGCAGTTACGCAAATGAGCAGTTCTTC. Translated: CASSYANEQFF.

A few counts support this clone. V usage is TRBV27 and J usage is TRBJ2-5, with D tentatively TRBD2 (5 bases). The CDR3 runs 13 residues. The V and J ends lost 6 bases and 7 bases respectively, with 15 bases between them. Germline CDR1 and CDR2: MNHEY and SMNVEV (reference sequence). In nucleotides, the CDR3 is TGTGCCAGCAGCTGGACCCACCGGGGGACCCAGTACTTC. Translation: CASSWTHRGTQYF.

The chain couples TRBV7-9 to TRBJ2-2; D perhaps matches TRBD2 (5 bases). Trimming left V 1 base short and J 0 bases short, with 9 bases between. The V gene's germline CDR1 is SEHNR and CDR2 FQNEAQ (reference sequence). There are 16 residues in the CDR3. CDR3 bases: TGTGCCAGCAGCTTAGACGTCGGGGCGAACACCGGGGAGCTGTTTTTT. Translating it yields CASSLDVGANTGELFF.

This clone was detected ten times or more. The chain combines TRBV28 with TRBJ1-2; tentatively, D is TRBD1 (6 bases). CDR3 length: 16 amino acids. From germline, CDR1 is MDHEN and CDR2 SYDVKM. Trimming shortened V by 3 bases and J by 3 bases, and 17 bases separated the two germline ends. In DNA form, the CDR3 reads TGTGCCAGCAGTTTGCCAGGACAGTTAAGGGACTATGGCTACACCTTC. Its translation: CASSLPGQLRDYGYTF.

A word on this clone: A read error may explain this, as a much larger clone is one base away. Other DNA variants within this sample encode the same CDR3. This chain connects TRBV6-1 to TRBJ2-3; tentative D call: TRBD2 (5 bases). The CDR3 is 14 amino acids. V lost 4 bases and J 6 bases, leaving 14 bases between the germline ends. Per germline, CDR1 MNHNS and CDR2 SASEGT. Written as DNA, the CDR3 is TGTGCCAGCAGTGTGGTAGCAACGGGGGATACGCAGTATTTT. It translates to CASSVVATGDTQYF.

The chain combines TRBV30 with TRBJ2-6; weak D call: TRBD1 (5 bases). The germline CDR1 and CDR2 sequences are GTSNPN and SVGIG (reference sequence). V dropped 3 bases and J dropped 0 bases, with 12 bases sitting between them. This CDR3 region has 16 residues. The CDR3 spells CAWRGTGYSGANVLTF. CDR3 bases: TGTGCCTGGAGGGGAACAGGTTACTCTGGGGCCAACGTCCTGACTTTC.

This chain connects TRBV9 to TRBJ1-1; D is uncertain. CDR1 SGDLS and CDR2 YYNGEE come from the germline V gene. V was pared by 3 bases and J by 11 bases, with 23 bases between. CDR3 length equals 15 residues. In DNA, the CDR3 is TGTGCCAGCAGCGCCCTCGATGATCACAGAGTCCGCGCTTTCTTT. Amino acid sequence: CASSALDDHRVRAFF.

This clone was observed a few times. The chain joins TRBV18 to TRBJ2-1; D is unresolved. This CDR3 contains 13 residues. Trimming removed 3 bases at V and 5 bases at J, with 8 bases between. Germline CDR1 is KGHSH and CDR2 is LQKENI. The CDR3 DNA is TGTGCCAGCTCACCTGCCCTCGACAATGAGCAGTTCTTC. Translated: CASSPALDNEQFF.